The present T cell receptor (beta chain) was sequenced within a study of blood T cell repertoires in COVID-19. In the study overall: Collection of acute and convalescent COVID-19 samples took place in the United States, Italy and Spain.

Per the study methods: Reference gene primer amplification yielded estimated nucleated cell counts. Using immunoSEQ multiplex PCR, the repertoire was profiled, and TCRdb retains in-frame clones only, with some absent. The V and J calls and clone size are taken from that table; D and trimming were inferred from the DNA. Of under 200,000 clones listed, more than 85% were seen once; the top ten hold over 0.85%. Germline V CDR1 and CDR2: SEHNR, FQNEAQ (reference sequence). The CDR3 length is 13 residues. Trimming cost V 2 bases and J 10 bases, with 14 bases left between them. The gene calls are TRBV7-9 and TRBJ1-1; no clear D gene. The sequenced sample consisted of peripheral blood. The TCR sequence derives from a man aged 18 to 30 with acute or convalescent COVID-19. The CDR3 here is CASSLPLEEGAFF. The DNA of the CDR3 is TGTGCCAGCAGCTTACCCCTTGAAGAGGGAGCTTTCTTT.